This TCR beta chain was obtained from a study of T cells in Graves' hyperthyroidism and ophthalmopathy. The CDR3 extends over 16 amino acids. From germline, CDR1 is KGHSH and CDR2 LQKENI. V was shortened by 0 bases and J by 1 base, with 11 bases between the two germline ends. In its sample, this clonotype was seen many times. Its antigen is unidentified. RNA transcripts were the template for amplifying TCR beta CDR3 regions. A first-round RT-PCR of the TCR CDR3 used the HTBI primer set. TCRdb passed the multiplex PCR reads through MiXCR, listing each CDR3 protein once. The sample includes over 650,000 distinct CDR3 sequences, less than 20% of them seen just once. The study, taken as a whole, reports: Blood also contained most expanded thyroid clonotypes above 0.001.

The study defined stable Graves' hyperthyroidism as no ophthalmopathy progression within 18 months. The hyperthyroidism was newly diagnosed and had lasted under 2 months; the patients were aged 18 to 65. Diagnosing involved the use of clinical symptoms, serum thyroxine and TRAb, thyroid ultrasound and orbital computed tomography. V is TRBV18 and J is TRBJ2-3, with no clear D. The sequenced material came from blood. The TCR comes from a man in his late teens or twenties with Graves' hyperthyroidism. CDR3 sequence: CASSPPVLAGTDTQYF. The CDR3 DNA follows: TGTGCCAGCTCACCACCTGTCTTGGCGGGCACAGATACGCAGTATTTT.